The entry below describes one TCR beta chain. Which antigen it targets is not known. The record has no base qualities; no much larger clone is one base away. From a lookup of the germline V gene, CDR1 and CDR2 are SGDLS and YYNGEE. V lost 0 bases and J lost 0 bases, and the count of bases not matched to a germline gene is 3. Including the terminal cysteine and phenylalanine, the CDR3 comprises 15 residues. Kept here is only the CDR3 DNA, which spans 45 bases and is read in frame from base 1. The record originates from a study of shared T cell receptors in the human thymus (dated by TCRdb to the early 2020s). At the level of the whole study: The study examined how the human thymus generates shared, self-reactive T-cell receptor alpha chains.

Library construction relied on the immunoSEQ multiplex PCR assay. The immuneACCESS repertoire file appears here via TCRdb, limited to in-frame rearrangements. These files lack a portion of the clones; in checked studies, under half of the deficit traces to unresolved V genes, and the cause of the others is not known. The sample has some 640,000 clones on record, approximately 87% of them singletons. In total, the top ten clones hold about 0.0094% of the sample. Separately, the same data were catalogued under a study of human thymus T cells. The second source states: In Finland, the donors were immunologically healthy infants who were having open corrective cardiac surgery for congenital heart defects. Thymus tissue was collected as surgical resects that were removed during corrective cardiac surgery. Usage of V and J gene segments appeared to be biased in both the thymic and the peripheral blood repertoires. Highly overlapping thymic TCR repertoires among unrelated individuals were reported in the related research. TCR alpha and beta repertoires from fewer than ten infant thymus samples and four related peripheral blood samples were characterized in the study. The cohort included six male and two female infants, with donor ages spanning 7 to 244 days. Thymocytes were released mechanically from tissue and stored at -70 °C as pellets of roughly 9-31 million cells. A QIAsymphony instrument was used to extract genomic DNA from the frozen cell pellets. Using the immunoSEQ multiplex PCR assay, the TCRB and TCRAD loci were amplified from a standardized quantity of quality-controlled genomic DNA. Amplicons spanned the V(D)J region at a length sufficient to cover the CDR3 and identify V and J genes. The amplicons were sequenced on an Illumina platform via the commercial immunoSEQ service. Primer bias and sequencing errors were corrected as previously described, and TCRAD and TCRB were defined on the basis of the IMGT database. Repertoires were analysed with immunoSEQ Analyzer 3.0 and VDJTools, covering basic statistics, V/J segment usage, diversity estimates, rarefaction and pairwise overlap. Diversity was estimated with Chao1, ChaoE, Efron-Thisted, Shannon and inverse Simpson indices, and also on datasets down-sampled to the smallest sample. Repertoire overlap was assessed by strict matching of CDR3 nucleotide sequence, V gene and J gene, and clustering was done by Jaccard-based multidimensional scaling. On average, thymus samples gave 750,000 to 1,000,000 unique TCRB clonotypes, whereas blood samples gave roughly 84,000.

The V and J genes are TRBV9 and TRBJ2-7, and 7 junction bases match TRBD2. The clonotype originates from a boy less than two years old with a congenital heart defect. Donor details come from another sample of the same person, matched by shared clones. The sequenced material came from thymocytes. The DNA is TGTGCCAGCAGCGTAGGACCGGGAGGCTCCTACGAGCAGTACTTC. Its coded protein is CASSVGPGGSYEQYF.